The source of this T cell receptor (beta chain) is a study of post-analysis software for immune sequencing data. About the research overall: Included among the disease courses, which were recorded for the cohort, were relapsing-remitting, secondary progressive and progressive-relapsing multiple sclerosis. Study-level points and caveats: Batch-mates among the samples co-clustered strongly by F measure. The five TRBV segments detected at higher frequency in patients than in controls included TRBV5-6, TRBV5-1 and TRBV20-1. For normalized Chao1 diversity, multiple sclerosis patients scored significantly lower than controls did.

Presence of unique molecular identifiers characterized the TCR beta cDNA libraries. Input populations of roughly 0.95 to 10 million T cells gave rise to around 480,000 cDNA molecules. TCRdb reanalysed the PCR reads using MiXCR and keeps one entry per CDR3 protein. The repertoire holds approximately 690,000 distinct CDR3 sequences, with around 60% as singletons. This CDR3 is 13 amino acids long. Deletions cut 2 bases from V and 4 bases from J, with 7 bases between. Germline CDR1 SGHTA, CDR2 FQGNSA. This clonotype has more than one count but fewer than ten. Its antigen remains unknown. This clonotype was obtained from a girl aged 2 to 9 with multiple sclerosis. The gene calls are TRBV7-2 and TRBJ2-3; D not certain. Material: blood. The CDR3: CASSLSPPDTQYF. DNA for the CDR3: TGTGCCAGCAGCTTAAGCCCCCCAGATACGCAGTATTTT.